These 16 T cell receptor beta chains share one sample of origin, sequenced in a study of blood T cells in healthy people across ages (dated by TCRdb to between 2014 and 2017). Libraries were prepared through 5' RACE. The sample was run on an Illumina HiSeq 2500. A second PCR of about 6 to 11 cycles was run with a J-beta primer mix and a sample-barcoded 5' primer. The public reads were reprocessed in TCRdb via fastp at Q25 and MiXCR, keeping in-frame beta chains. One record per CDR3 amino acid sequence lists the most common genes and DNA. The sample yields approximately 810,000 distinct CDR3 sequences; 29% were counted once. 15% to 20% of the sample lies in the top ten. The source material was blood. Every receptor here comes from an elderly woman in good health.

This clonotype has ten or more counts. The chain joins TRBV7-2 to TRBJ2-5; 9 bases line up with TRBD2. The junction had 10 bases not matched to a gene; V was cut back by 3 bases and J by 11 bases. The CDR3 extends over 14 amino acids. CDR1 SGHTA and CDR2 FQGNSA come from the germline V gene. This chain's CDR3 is CASSFGLASNEQYF. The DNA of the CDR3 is TGTGCCAGCAGCTTCGGACTAGCGAGTAATGAGCAGTACTTC. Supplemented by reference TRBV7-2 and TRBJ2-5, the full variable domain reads GAGVSQSPSNKVTEKGKDVELRCDPISGHTALYWYRQSLGQGLEFLIYFQGNSAPDKSGLPSDRFSAERTGGSVSTLTIQRTQQEDSAVYLCASSFGLASNEQYFGPGTRLLVL.

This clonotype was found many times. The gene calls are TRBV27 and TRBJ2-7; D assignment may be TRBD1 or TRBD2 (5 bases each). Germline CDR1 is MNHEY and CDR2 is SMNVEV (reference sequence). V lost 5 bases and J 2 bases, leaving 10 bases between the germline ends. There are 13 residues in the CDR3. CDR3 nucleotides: TGTGCCAGCAGTCCGGGACCGCCCTACGAGCAGTACTTC. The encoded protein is CASSPGPPYEQYF.

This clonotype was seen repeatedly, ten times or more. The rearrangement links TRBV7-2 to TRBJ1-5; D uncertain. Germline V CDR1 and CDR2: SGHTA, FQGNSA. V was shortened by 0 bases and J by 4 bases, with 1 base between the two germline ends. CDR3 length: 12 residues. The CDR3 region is CASSLANQPQHF. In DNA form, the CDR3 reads TGTGCCAGCAGCTTAGCGAATCAGCCCCAGCATTTT.

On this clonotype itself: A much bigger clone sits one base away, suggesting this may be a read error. The CDR3 DNA follows: TGTGTCAGCAGCCCAAACCGGGACAGGGGGAGGTATTTT. It is translated as CVSSPNRDRGRYF. This chain joins TRBV7-2 and TRBJ2-3; TRBD1 matches at 11 bases. The CDR3 runs 13 residues. Germline V gene data show CDR1 as SGHTA and CDR2 as FQGNSA.

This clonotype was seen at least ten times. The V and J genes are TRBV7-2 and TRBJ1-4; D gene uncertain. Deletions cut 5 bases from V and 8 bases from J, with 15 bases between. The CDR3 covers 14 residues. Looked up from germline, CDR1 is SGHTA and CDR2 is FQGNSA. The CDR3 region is CASSPAPLREKLFF. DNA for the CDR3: TGTGCCAGCAGCCCCGCCCCCCTCCGGGAAAAACTGTTTTTT. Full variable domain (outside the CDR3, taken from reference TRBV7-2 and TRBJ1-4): GAGVSQSPSNKVTEKGKDVELRCDPISGHTALYWYRQSLGQGLEFLIYFQGNSAPDKSGLPSDRFSAERTGGSVSTLTIQRTQQEDSAVYLCASSPAPLREKLFFGSGTQLSVL.

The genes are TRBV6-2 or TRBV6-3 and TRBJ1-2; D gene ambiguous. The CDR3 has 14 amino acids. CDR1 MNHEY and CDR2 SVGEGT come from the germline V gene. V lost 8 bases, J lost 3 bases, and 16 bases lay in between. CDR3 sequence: CASQEGVGYYGYTF. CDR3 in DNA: TGTGCCAGCCAAGAAGGAGTTGGCTACTATGGCTACACCTTC.

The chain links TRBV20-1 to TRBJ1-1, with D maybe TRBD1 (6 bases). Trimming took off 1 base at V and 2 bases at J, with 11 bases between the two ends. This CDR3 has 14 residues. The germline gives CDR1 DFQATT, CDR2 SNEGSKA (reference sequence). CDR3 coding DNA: TGCAGTGCTAGAGTTAAGACAGGTAACACTGAAGCTTTCTTT. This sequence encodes CSARVKTGNTEAFF.

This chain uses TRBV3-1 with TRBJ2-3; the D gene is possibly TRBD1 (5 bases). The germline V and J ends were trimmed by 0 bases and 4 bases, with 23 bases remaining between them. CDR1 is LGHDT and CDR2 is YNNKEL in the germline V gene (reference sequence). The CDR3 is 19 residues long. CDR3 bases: TGTGCCAGCAGCCAAGAGATGTCTCAGGGCAGGGTGTTCGCAGATACGCAGTATTTT. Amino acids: CASSQEMSQGRVFADTQYF.

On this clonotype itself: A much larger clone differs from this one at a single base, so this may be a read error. The CDR3 is CSARNPRAGSQPPHF. The CDR3 nucleotides read TGCAGTGCTAGAAACCCCAGGGCAGGTAGCCAGCCCCCGCATTTT. The rearrangement joins TRBV20-1 to TRBJ1-5, with D perhaps TRBD1 (5 bases). The CDR3 is made up of 15 amino acids. Germline V gives CDR1 DFQATT, CDR2 SNEGSKA (reference sequence).

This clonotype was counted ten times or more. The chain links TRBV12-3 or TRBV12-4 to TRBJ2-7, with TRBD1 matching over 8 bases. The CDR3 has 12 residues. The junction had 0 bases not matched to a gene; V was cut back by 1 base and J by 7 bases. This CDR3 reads CASSLGTGEQYF. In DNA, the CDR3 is TGTGCCAGCAGTTTAGGGACAGGGGAGCAGTACTTC.

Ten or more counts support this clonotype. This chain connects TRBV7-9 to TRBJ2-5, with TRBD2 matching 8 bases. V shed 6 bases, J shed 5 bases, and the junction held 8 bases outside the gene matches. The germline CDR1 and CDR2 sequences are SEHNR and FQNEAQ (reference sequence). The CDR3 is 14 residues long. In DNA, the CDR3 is TGTGCCAGCAGTTCGGGGGGGGCTAGCGAGACCCAGTACTTC. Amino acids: CASSSGGASETQYF.

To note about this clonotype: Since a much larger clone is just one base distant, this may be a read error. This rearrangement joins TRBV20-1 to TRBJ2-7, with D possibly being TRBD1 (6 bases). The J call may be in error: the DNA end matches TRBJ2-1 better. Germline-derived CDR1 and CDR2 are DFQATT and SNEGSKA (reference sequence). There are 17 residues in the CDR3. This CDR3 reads CSARVLGQGPSSYEQFF. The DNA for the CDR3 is TGCAGTGCTAGAGTCTTGGGGCAGGGGCCGAGCTCCTACGAGCAGTTCTTC.

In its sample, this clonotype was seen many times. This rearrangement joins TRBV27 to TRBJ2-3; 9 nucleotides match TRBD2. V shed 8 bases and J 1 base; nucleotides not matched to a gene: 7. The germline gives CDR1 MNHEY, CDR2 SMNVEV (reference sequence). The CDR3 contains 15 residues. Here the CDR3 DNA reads TGTGCCAGCCGCATGGCGGGGGGGCGCACAGATACGCAGTATTTT. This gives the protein CASRMAGGRTDTQYF.

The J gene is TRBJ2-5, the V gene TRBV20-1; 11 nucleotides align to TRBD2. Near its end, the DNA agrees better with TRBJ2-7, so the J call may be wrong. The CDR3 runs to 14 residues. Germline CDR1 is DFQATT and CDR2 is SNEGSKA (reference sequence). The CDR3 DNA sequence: TGCAGTGCTGGCGGGACTAGCGGAGCCTACGAGCAGTACTTC. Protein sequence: CSAGGTSGAYEQYF.

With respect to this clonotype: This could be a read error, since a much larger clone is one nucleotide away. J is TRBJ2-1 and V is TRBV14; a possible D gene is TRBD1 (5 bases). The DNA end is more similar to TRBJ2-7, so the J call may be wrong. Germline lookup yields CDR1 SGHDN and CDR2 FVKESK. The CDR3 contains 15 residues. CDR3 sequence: CASSQPGPAYNEQYF. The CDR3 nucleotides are TGTGCCAGCAGCCAACCAGGGCCTGCCTACAATGAGCAGTACTTC.

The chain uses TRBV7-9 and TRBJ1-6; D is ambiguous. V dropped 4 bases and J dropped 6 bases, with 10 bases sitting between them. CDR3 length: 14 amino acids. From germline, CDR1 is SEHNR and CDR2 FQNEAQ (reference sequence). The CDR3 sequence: CASSSGHGNSPLHF. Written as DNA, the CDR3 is TGTGCCAGCAGCTCGGGCCACGGTAATTCACCCCTCCACTTT.